This T cell receptor beta chain is from a study of shared clonotypes between healthy human individuals. Whole-study context: The plates for each donor numbered three CD4 naive, three CD4 memory, two CD8 naive and one CD8 memory. Overall study findings and caveats: Clonotype sharing among donors likely depends on sequencing depth. Compared with clonotypes that all four donors shared, non-shared clonotypes had lower generation probabilities. Only blood was sampled, and tissue TCR repertoires likely differ from blood ones.

CD45RO-negative, CCR7-selected cells formed the naive CD8 fraction, which excluded terminally differentiated effector memory CD45RA+ cells. Germline V CDR1 and CDR2: MNHEY, SMNVEV (reference sequence). The CDR3 loop spans 18 amino acids. Sequencing was performed with immunoSEQ multiplex PCR; in TCRdb, only in-frame clones are kept and a portion is missing. The table has about 1.9 million clones, over 85% seen once. A remark on this clone: Its cognate antigen is unknown.

Sequenced sample: naive CD8+ T cells from PBMCs. The chain links TRBV27 to TRBJ2-2, with 8 bases matching TRBD1. The receptor comes from a man between 18 and 35 years old in good health. Some clones in this sample may be carry-over from other donors' samples. Here the CDR3 reads CATRKNPQGQVNTGELFF. CDR3 DNA sequence: TGTGCGACCAGAAAGAACCCACAGGGACAGGTTAACACCGGGGAGCTGTTTTTT.